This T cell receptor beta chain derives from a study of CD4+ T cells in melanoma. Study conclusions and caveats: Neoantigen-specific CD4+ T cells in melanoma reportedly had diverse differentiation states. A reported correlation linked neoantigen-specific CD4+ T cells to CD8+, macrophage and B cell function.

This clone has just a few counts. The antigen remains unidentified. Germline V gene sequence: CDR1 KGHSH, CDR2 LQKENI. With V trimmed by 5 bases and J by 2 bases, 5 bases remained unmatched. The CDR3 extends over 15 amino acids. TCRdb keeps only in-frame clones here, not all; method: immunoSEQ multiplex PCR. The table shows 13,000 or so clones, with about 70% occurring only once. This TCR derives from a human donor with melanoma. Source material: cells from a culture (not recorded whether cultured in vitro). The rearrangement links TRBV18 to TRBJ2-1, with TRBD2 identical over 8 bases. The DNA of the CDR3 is TGTGCCAGCTCATACGCGGGGGGTACCTACAATGAGCAGTTCTTC. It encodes CASSYAGGTYNEQFF.